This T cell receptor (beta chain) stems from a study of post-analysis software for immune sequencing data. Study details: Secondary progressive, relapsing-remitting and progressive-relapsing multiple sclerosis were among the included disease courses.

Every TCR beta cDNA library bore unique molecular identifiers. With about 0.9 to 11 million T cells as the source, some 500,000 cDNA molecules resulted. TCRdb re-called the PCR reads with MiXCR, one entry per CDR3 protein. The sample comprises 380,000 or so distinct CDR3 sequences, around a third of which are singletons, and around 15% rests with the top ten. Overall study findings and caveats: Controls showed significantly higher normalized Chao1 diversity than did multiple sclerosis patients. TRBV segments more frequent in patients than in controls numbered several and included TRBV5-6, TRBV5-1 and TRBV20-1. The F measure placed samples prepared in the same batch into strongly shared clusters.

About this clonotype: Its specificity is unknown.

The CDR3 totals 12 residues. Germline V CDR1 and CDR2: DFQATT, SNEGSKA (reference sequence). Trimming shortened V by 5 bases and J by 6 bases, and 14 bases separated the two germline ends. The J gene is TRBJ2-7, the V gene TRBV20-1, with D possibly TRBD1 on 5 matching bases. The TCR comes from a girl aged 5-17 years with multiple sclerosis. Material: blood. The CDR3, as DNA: TGCAGTGCTCCTACCCAGGGATCCGAGCAGTACTTC. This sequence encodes CSAPTQGSEQYF.